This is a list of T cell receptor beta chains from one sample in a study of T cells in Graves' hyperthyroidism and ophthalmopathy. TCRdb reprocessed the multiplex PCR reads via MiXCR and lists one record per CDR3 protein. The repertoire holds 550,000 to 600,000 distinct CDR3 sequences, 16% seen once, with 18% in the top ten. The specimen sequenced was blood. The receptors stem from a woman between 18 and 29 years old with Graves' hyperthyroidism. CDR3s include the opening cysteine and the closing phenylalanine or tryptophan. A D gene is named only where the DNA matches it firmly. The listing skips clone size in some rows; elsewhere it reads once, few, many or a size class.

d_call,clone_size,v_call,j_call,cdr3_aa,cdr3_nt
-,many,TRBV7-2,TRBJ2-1,CASSNRGSSYNEQFF,TGTGCCAGCAGCAACCGGGGGAGCTCCTACAATGAGCAGTTCTTC
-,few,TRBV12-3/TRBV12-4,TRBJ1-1,CASSLDRFTEAFF,TGTGCCAGCAGCCTTGACCGATTCACTGAAGCTTTCTTT
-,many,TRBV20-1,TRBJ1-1,CSARGGGRNTEAFF,TGCAGTGCTAGAGGGGGCGGGCGGAACACTGAAGCTTTCTTT
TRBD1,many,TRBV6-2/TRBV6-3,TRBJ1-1,CASRRTGGMSTEAFF,TGTGCCAGCAGGAGGACAGGGGGCATGAGCACTGAAGCTTTCTTT
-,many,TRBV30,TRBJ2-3,CAWSARGDTQYF,TGTGCCTGGAGCGCACGGGGGGATACGCAGTATTTT
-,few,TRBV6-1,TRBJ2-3,CATGRKDTQYF,TGTGCCACCGGACGTAAAGATACGCAGTATTTT
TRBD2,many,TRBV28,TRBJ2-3,CASDGLAGDGFYTDTQYF,TGTGCCAGCGATGGACTAGCGGGAGATGGGTTTTACACAGATACGCAGTATTTT
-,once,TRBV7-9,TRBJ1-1,CASSLDSQDNSFF,TGTGCCAGCAGCTTAGACTCCCAGGACAACTCTTTCTTT
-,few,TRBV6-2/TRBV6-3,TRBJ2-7,CASSYSFGRTGEQYF,TGTGCCAGCAGTTACTCGTTCGGGCGGACGGGCGAGCAGTACTTC
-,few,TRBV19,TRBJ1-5,CASLSGRSNQPQHF,TGTGCCAGCCTTTCGGGACGGAGCAATCAGCCCCAGCATTTT
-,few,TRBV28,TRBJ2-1,CSVGSGQLHNEQFF,TGTTCCGTCGGCTCAGGACAGCTACACAATGAGCAGTTCTTC
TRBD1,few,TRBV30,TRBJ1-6,CAWAFTGESPLHF,TGTGCCTGGGCCTTTACAGGGGAATCACCCCTCCACTTT
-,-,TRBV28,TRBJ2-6,CASSLSWGTGSGANVLTF,TGTGCCAGCAGTTTATCTTGGGGCACCGGGTCTGGGGCCAACGTCCTGACTTTC